The 2 T cell receptor beta chains given below trace back to one sample, sequenced in a study of cytotoxic CD8 clonotypes in ibrutinib-treated CLL. The table came from immunoSEQ multiplex PCR; TCRdb's copy has only in-frame clones and leaves some out. The sample holds approximately 15,000 clones, about 80% seen once. Sequences were derived from PBMCs, sampled before ibrutinib treatment. These receptor sequences come from a human donor with chronic lymphocytic leukemia.

This clone showed up just once. The chain is built from TRBV30 and TRBJ1-1, with D tentatively TRBD1 (5 bases). CDR1 and CDR2 from the germline V gene are GTSNPN and SVGIG (reference sequence). V gave up 0 bases and J gave up 4 bases, with 9 bases separating them. The CDR3 has 13 amino acids. The chain's CDR3 is CAWSVVGGTEAFF. Written as DNA, the CDR3 is TGTGCCTGGAGTGTCGTGGGGGGCACTGAAGCTTTCTTT.

The V call is TRBV5-1, the J call TRBJ2-7; no definite D call. Trimming pared 4 bases from V and 4 bases from J, leaving 18 bases between. CDR1 and CDR2 (germline): SGHRS, YFSETQ. This CDR3 spans 15 amino acids. The CDR3 coding sequence is TGCGCCAGCAGCGTCTCCGTACCTGGCAGTTACGAGCAGTACTTC. Amino acid sequence: CASSVSVPGSYEQYF. The full variable domain, completed using reference TRBV5-1 and TRBJ2-7, is KAGVTQTPRYLIKTRGQQVTLSCSPISGHRSVSWYQQTPGQGLQFLFEYFSETQRNKGNFPGRFSGRQFSNSRSEMNVSTLELGDSALYLCASSVSVPGSYEQYFGPGTRLTVT.